This T cell receptor beta chain originates from a study of OX40 agonist ivuxolimab in advanced cancers. The CDR3 has 13 amino acids. In germline, CDR1 is SGHAT, CDR2 FQNNGV. Trimming stripped 1 base from V and 3 bases from J, with 5 bases between. Clones were read by immunoSEQ multiplex PCR, and TCRdb kept only the in-frame ones, dropping some. This sample carries 90,000 to 150,000 clones, more than 80% of them seen once, and the ten largest clones take 0.55%. Researchers took blood at baseline, on cycle 4 day 1, and on cycle 7 day 1. The sample here was CD4+ or CD8+ T cells sorted from blood, taken in a trial of the OX40 agonist ivuxolimab. The chain is built from TRBV11-2 and TRBJ2-3; D is possibly TRBD1 (5 bases). The clonotype originates from an adult with an advanced solid tumor such as melanoma, head and neck, liver or kidney cancer. CDR3 nucleotides: TGTGCCAGCAGCTTAGGACAGACAGATACGCAGTATTTT. Its protein product is CASSLGQTDTQYF.